This T cell receptor beta chain emerged from a study of blood T cell repertoires in COVID-19. As for the study in general: The United States, Italy and Spain provided the acute and convalescent COVID-19 samples. Sample material is recorded as cDNA or gDNA derived from T cells, B-cell-depleted T cells, or PBMCs.

The protocol was immunoSEQ multiplex PCR, while the TCRdb copy is restricted to in-frame clones and leaves out a portion. The profile shows fewer than 70,000 clones, roughly 92% of them singletons. CDR1 SGHVS and CDR2 FQNEAQ come from the germline V gene. J gave up 7 bases and V 5 bases, and 16 bases lay outside the gene matches. This CDR3 comprises 16 residues. The origin of this receptor is a man aged 45 to 65 with active COVID-19. The chain carries TRBV7-8 and TRBJ2-7; 8 bases align to TRBD1. The sample taken for sequencing was peripheral blood. The CDR3: CASSLLIAQGAGEQYF. The CDR3 region has the DNA TGTGCCAGCAGCCTATTAATTGCGCAGGGGGCCGGAGAGCAGTACTTC.